The 6 T cell receptor beta chains below were found in one sample sequenced in a study of regulatory T cells in long-lasting Graves disease. CDR3 regions were amplified by Arm-PCR using iRepertoire HTBI primers to build TCR beta libraries. TCRdb reprocessed the multiplex PCR reads via MiXCR and lists one record per CDR3 protein. The sample has 400,000 to 500,000 distinct CDR3 sequences, about 17% seen once. Time point of the sample: newly diagnosed GD, antithyroid drugs for less than 3 months. Researchers made the TCR library from RNA that was extracted from PBMCs. In addition, the sample was reused for a study of T cells in Graves' hyperthyroidism and ophthalmopathy.

The material was peripheral blood mononuclear cells (PBMCs), obtained at new diagnosis, from a patient treated with antithyroid drugs. These receptors all stem from a woman between 18 and 30 years old with Graves disease.

V is TRBV7-6 and J is TRBJ2-1; D is uncertain. Germline CDR1 is SGHVS and CDR2 is FNYEAQ. The CDR3 sequence is 14 residues long. Between the trimmed V and J ends, which lost 5 bases and 4 bases, there was a span of 12 bases. The CDR3 nucleotides are TGTGCCAGCAGCGGTGGGCAGCCATACAATGAGCAGTTCTTC. This sequence encodes CASSGGQPYNEQFF.

Only a few counts were recorded for this clonotype. The chain carries TRBV18 and TRBJ2-7, with 10 bases fitting TRBD1. V shed 6 bases and J 5 bases; nucleotides not matched to a gene: 10. The germline V gene has CDR1 KGHSH and CDR2 LQKENI. The CDR3 covers 15 residues. The CDR3 sequence: CASSHGTGVFDEQYF. The CDR3 DNA reads as TGTGCCAGCTCCCACGGGACAGGGGTTTTTGACGAGCAGTACTTC.

This clonotype was picked up many times. V and J are TRBV28 and TRBJ2-1; 9 bases are a match to TRBD1. The CDR3 consists of 16 residues. Germline V gives CDR1 MDHEN, CDR2 SYDVKM. After removal of 5 bases from V and 10 bases from J, the junction contained 15 bases not matched to a gene. CDR3 sequence (DNA): TGTGCCAGCAGTCCGCTGGGACAGGGAAAAGAAGAGGAGCAGTTCTTC. It translates to CASSPLGQGKEEEQFF.

This clonotype was seen only a few times. This chain links TRBV7-3 with TRBJ2-1; unclear D gene. Germline V lookup: CDR1 SGHTA, CDR2 FQGTGA. CDR3 length: 15 amino acids. V lost 2 bases and J 0 bases, leaving 8 bases between the germline ends. The CDR3 DNA follows: TGTGCCAGCAGCTTATATGCGGACTCCTACAATGAGCAGTTCTTC. The encoded protein is CASSLYADSYNEQFF.

This clonotype was picked up a small number of times. A far more abundant clone sits one base away, making this likely a read error. The rearrangement joins TRBV7-3 to TRBJ2-4, with 10 bases that match TRBD2. The ends lost 2 bases at V and 13 bases at J; junction bases unmatched: 11. Germline assignment: CDR1 SGHTA and CDR2 FQGTGA. The CDR3 contains 15 residues. The CDR3 spells CASSLGTSVINEQYF. The DNA for the CDR3 is TGTGCCAGCAGCTTAGGGACTAGCGTAATCAATGAGCAGTACTTC. Full variable domain (rest looked up from reference TRBV7-3 and TRBJ2-4): GAGVSQTPSNKVTEKGKYVELRCDPISGHTALYWYRQSLGQGPEFLIYFQGTGAADDSGLPNDRFFAVRPEGSVSTLKIQRTERGDSAVYLCASSLGTSVINEQYFGAGTRLSVL.

This sequence joins TRBV6-2 or TRBV6-3 and TRBJ1-6, with 7 bases that match TRBD1. This CDR3 comprises 15 residues. Germline lookup yields CDR1 MNHEY and CDR2 SVGEGT. The V segment lost 5 bases and the J segment 6 bases; nucleotides outside the gene matches: 7. CDR3 residues: CASSVATGSNSPLHF. DNA of the CDR3: TGTGCCAGCAGTGTAGCGACAGGGAGTAATTCACCCCTCCACTTT.